This TCR beta chain was captured by sequencing in a study of blood T cell repertoires in COVID-19. Study-level information: Acute and convalescent COVID-19 specimens originated in the United States, Italy and Spain. From T cells, B-cell-depleted T cells, or PBMCs came the material, which was cDNA or gDNA.

This clone was seen just once. CDR3 length equals 14 residues. The germline V and J ends were trimmed by 4 bases and 6 bases, with 10 bases remaining between them. Germline V gene data show CDR1 as ENHRY and CDR2 as SYGVKD. Original data processing: It was from reference gene primer amplification that nucleated cell counts were estimated. Profiled with immunoSEQ multiplex PCR; TCRdb holds only in-frame clones, not every one. The V and J calls and clone size come from that table; D and trimming were worked out from the DNA. Of some 96,000 clones listed, around nine tenths are singletons. This sequence joins TRBV10-3 and TRBJ1-6; tentative D call: TRBD1 (6 bases). The origin of this receptor is a man between 60 and 75 years old with acute or convalescent COVID-19. The sample consisted of peripheral blood. CDR3 residues: CAISAGTSNSPLHF. The CDR3 nucleotides are TGTGCCATCAGTGCTGGGACAAGTAATTCACCCCTCCACTTT.